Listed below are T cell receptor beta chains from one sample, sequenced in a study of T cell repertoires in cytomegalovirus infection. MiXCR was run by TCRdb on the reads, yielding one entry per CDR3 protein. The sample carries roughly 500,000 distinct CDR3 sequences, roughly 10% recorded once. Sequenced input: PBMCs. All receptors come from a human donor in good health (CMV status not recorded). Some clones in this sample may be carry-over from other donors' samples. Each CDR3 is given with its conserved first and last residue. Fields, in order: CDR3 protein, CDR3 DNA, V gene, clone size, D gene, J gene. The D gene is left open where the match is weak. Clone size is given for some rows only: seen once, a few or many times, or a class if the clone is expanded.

CDR3aa: CASSLDYGYTF
CDR3nt: TGTGCCAGCAGTTTGGACTATGGCTACACCTTC
v_gene: TRBV28
abundance: many
d_gene: .
j_gene: TRBJ1-2

CDR3aa: CASSTRGWSSYNEQFF
CDR3nt: TGTGCCAGCAGTACAAGAGGGTGGAGCTCCTACAATGAGCAGTTCTTC
v_gene: TRBV6-1
abundance: many
d_gene: .
j_gene: TRBJ2-1

CDR3aa: CASSPGQGQQETQYF
CDR3nt: TGCGCCAGCAGCCCGGGACAGGGCCAACAAGAGACCCAGTACTTC
v_gene: TRBV5-1
abundance: many
d_gene: TRBD1
j_gene: TRBJ2-5

CDR3aa: CASSQDPEETQYF
CDR3nt: TGTGCCAGCAGCCAAGATCCGGAAGAGACCCAGTACTTC
v_gene: TRBV4-2
abundance: many
d_gene: .
j_gene: TRBJ2-5

CDR3aa: CASSFRRMDTGELFF
CDR3nt: TGTGCCAGCAGTTTTAGGAGGATGGACACCGGGGAGCTGTTTTTT
v_gene: TRBV12-3/TRBV12-4
abundance: many
d_gene: .
j_gene: TRBJ2-2

CDR3aa: CASSGASEAFF
CDR3nt: TGTGCCAGCAGTGGGGCGTCTGAAGCTTTCTTT
v_gene: TRBV2
abundance: many
d_gene: .
j_gene: TRBJ1-1

CDR3aa: CAISESWAGSRISSYNEQFF
CDR3nt: TGTGCCATCAGTGAGTCGTGGGCAGGGAGCCGGATTAGCTCCTACAATGAGCAGTTCTTC
v_gene: TRBV10-3
abundance: few
d_gene: .
j_gene: TRBJ2-1

CDR3aa: CASSQPGRPREETQYF
CDR3nt: TGCGCCAGCAGCCAACCGGGACGCCCTAGGGAGGAGACCCAGTACTTC
v_gene: TRBV5-1
abundance: many
d_gene: .
j_gene: TRBJ2-5

CDR3aa: CASSFSTPGLAGTHEQYF
CDR3nt: TGTGCCAGCAGTTTTTCCACACCGGGACTAGCGGGAACCCACGAGCAGTACTTC
v_gene: TRBV28
abundance: many
d_gene: TRBD2
j_gene: TRBJ2-7

CDR3aa: CASSTGGSPRTDTQYF
CDR3nt: TGTGCCAGCAGCACGGGGGGCTCTCCACGCACAGATACGCAGTATTTT
v_gene: TRBV7-9
abundance: few
d_gene: .
j_gene: TRBJ2-3

CDR3aa: CASSLDQGPRGYTF
CDR3nt: TGTGCCAGCAGTTTAGATCAGGGCCCGCGGGGCTACACCTTC
v_gene: TRBV28
abundance: few
d_gene: .
j_gene: TRBJ1-2

CDR3aa: CASSQPSRSGGNNEQFF
CDR3nt: TGTGCCAGCAGCCAACCTAGTAGAAGCGGGGGGAACAATGAGCAGTTCTTC
v_gene: TRBV4-2
abundance: .
d_gene: TRBD2
j_gene: TRBJ2-1

CDR3aa: CAIRDRDYTGELFF
CDR3nt: TGTGCCATCAGGGACAGGGACTACACCGGGGAGCTGTTTTTT
v_gene: TRBV10-3
abundance: .
d_gene: TRBD1
j_gene: TRBJ2-2

CDR3aa: CASSHRGPDNEKLFF
CDR3nt: TGTGCCAGCAGCCACCGGGGGCCGGATAATGAAAAACTGTTTTTT
v_gene: TRBV3-1
abundance: .
d_gene: .
j_gene: TRBJ1-4

CDR3aa: CASSQRTASSYNEQFF
CDR3nt: TGTGCCAGCAGCCAGAGGACAGCCAGCTCCTACAATGAGCAGTTCTTC
v_gene: TRBV7-3
abundance: many
d_gene: .
j_gene: TRBJ2-1

CDR3aa: CSAAPGEGLPPLHF
CDR3nt: TGCAGTGCCGCTCCGGGGGAGGGGCTTCCACCCCTCCACTTT
v_gene: TRBV20-1
abundance: .
d_gene: .
j_gene: TRBJ1-6

CDR3aa: CASSPPTGGATGAFF
CDR3nt: TGTGCCAGCAGCCCCCCGACAGGGGGCGCGACGGGAGCTTTCTTT
v_gene: TRBV27
abundance: few
d_gene: TRBD1
j_gene: TRBJ1-1

CDR3aa: CASSLEPGGNQPQHF
CDR3nt: TGCGCCAGCAGCTTGGAGCCAGGGGGAAATCAGCCCCAGCATTTT
v_gene: TRBV5-1
abundance: many
d_gene: TRBD1
j_gene: TRBJ1-5

CDR3aa: CASSPRGGLIDTQYF
CDR3nt: TGTGCCAGCAGCCCGCGAGGGGGGCTCATAGATACGCAGTATTTT
v_gene: TRBV7-3
abundance: many
d_gene: .
j_gene: TRBJ2-3

CDR3aa: CASRHQSGNTIYF
CDR3nt: TGTGCCAGCAGGCACCAATCTGGAAACACCATATATTTT
v_gene: TRBV28
abundance: .
d_gene: .
j_gene: TRBJ1-3

CDR3aa: CSARVSSGRGTGELFF
CDR3nt: TGCAGTGCTAGAGTCTCTAGCGGGAGGGGCACCGGGGAGCTGTTTTTT
v_gene: TRBV20-1
abundance: few
d_gene: TRBD2
j_gene: TRBJ2-2

CDR3aa: CASSQDQGLSYEQYF
CDR3nt: TGTGCCAGCAGCCAAGATCAGGGCCTCTCCTACGAGCAGTACTTC
v_gene: TRBV14
abundance: .
d_gene: .
j_gene: TRBJ2-7

CDR3aa: CASSSLRTEQETQYF
CDR3nt: TGTGCCAGCAGTTCCCTCAGGACGGAACAAGAGACCCAGTACTTC
v_gene: TRBV28
abundance: many
d_gene: .
j_gene: TRBJ2-5

CDR3aa: CASSPTGSQGGISYEQYF
CDR3nt: TGTGCCAGCAGTCCGACCGGGTCACAGGGTGGGATCTCCTACGAGCAGTACTTC
v_gene: TRBV6-1
abundance: many
d_gene: .
j_gene: TRBJ2-7

CDR3aa: CASSLAAGPSYEQYF
CDR3nt: TGCGCCAGCAGCTTGGCGGCGGGACCCTCCTACGAGCAGTACTTC
v_gene: TRBV5-1
abundance: many
d_gene: .
j_gene: TRBJ2-7

CDR3aa: CASSQVPGTDYGYTF
CDR3nt: TGTGCCAGCAGCCAAGTCCCAGGGACGGACTATGGCTACACCTTC
v_gene: TRBV14
abundance: .
d_gene: .
j_gene: TRBJ1-2

CDR3aa: CASSLVALGQGLYGYTF
CDR3nt: TGTGCCAGCAGCTTAGTCGCACTCGGACAGGGACTCTATGGCTACACCTTC
v_gene: TRBV7-8
abundance: many
d_gene: TRBD1
j_gene: TRBJ1-2

CDR3aa: CASQGLVGRARNEQYF
CDR3nt: TGTGCCAGCCAAGGCCTGGTCGGGAGGGCCAGGAACGAGCAGTACTTC
v_gene: TRBV13
abundance: many
d_gene: TRBD2
j_gene: TRBJ2-7

CDR3aa: CSAREGGGTEAFF
CDR3nt: TGCAGTGCTAGGGAGGGCGGTGGGACTGAAGCTTTCTTT
v_gene: TRBV20-1
abundance: .
d_gene: .
j_gene: TRBJ1-1

CDR3aa: CASSYTVDTQYF
CDR3nt: TGTGCCAGCAGCTATACAGTTGATACGCAGTATTTT
v_gene: TRBV7-2
abundance: many
d_gene: .
j_gene: TRBJ2-3

CDR3aa: CASSLGTVTLGAFF
CDR3nt: TGTGCCAGCAGTTTGGGTACAGTAACGTTAGGAGCTTTCTTT
v_gene: TRBV28
abundance: many
d_gene: .
j_gene: TRBJ1-1

CDR3aa: CASSPPRNGELFF
CDR3nt: TGTGCCAGCAGCCCCCCAAGAAACGGGGAGCTGTTTTTT
v_gene: TRBV6-1
abundance: many
d_gene: .
j_gene: TRBJ2-2

CDR3aa: CAISGGTTGELFF
CDR3nt: TGTGCCATCAGTGGGGGGACCACCGGGGAGCTGTTTTTT
v_gene: TRBV10-3
abundance: many
d_gene: .
j_gene: TRBJ2-2

CDR3aa: CASSPATSGGAGETQYF
CDR3nt: TGTGCCAGCAGCCCAGCTACTAGCGGGGGGGCAGGGGAGACCCAGTACTTC
v_gene: TRBV5-4
abundance: .
d_gene: TRBD2
j_gene: TRBJ2-5

CDR3aa: CASSLAEGTYEQYF
CDR3nt: TGTGCCAGCAGCTTGGCTGAGGGAACCTACGAGCAGTACTTC
v_gene: TRBV5-4
abundance: .
d_gene: .
j_gene: TRBJ2-7

CDR3aa: CASSLSGAPEKLFF
CDR3nt: TGTGCCAGCAGCTTAAGCGGAGCGCCTGAAAAACTGTTTTTT
v_gene: TRBV7-6
abundance: many
d_gene: .
j_gene: TRBJ1-4

CDR3aa: CASSLAGGSWNEQFF
CDR3nt: TGTGCCAGCAGCTTGGCGGGAGGGTCGTGGAATGAGCAGTTCTTC
v_gene: TRBV5-4
abundance: many
d_gene: TRBD2
j_gene: TRBJ2-1

CDR3aa: CASSLDRETQYF
CDR3nt: TGTGCCAGCAGCTTGGATAGAGAGACCCAGTACTTC
v_gene: TRBV11-2
abundance: many
d_gene: .
j_gene: TRBJ2-5

CDR3aa: CSGHSGSSGTGELFF
CDR3nt: TGCAGTGGTCATAGCGGGAGTAGTGGAACCGGGGAGCTGTTTTTT
v_gene: TRBV29-1
abundance: .
d_gene: TRBD2
j_gene: TRBJ2-2

CDR3aa: CASSNPGPRGTQYF
CDR3nt: TGTGCCAGCAGCAATCCGGGACCCCGGGGTACCCAGTACTTC
v_gene: TRBV7-8
abundance: many
d_gene: .
j_gene: TRBJ2-5

CDR3aa: CASSLAQQGLAKNIQYF
CDR3nt: TGTGCCAGCAGCTTAGCGCAACAGGGCCTAGCCAAAAACATTCAGTACTTC
v_gene: TRBV7-6
abundance: many
d_gene: .
j_gene: TRBJ2-4

CDR3aa: CASRVYEGNGYTF
CDR3nt: TGTGCCAGTAGGGTATACGAGGGGAATGGCTACACCTTC
v_gene: TRBV19
abundance: .
d_gene: .
j_gene: TRBJ1-2

CDR3aa: CASSPEPATEYNEQFF
CDR3nt: TGTGCCAGCAGCCCCGAACCCGCTACCGAGTACAATGAGCAGTTCTTC
v_gene: TRBV4-2
abundance: many
d_gene: .
j_gene: TRBJ2-1

CDR3aa: CASSPDRTTYEQYF
CDR3nt: TGTGCCAGCAGCCCCGACAGGACCACCTACGAGCAGTACTTC
v_gene: TRBV5-6
abundance: many
d_gene: .
j_gene: TRBJ2-7

CDR3aa: CASSQVGDSYNSPLHF
CDR3nt: TGTGCCAGCAGCCAAGTTGGGGACAGCTATAATTCACCCCTCCACTTT
v_gene: TRBV4-2
abundance: .
d_gene: TRBD1
j_gene: TRBJ1-6

CDR3aa: CASSYSAISGYTF
CDR3nt: TGTGCCAGCAGTTACTCCGCTATCTCTGGCTACACCTTC
v_gene: TRBV6-6
abundance: many
d_gene: .
j_gene: TRBJ1-2

CDR3aa: CSARRALGTQPQHF
CDR3nt: TGCAGTGCTAGAAGGGCCCTCGGAACTCAGCCCCAGCATTTT
v_gene: TRBV20-1
abundance: .
d_gene: .
j_gene: TRBJ1-5

CDR3aa: CASSLAGRRYEQFF
CDR3nt: TGTGCCAGCAGCTTAGCCGGGAGAAGGTATGAGCAGTTCTTC
v_gene: TRBV7-2
abundance: many
d_gene: .
j_gene: TRBJ2-1

CDR3aa: CASSYPATGVGYTF
CDR3nt: TGTGCCAGCAGTTACCCCGCGACAGGGGTGGGCTACACCTTC
v_gene: TRBV6-2/TRBV6-3
abundance: .
d_gene: TRBD1
j_gene: TRBJ1-2